This is a list of T cell receptor beta chains from one sample in a study of blood T cell repertoires in COVID-19. Measured with immunoSEQ multiplex PCR; TCRdb has only the in-frame clones, and not every one. This sample has around 55,000 clones, with 90% found just once. Sequences were obtained from peripheral blood. Receptors were obtained from a man in his forties with acute or convalescent COVID-19. Each CDR3 is given with its conserved first and last residue. D genes are given only for firm matches. Size is omitted from some rows. Given values are once, few, many or a class for expanded clones.

J gene | V gene | D gene | clone size | CDR3 DNA | CDR3 protein
TRBJ1-3 | TRBV19 | NA | NA | TGTGCCAGTAGTATAGGGACACGCGGAAACACCATATATTTT | CASSIGTRGNTIYF
TRBJ2-7 | TRBV9 | NA | NA | TGTGCCAGCAGCGGGTCAGAGGCAGTCTACGAGCAGTACTTC | CASSGSEAVYEQYF
TRBJ1-1 | TRBV5-1 | NA | NA | TGCGCCAGCAGCATGGACGGAGGGAACACTGAAGCTTTCTTT | CASSMDGGNTEAFF
TRBJ2-7 | TRBV6-5 | NA | NA | TGTGCCAGCACTCGAGGGGGGGCCTCCTACGAGCAGTACTTC | CASTRGGASYEQYF
TRBJ2-7 | TRBV29-1 | TRBD2 | once | TGCAGCGTTGAGACTAGCGGGAGGCGAGAGCAGTACTTC | CSVETSGRREQYF
TRBJ1-3 | TRBV6-2/TRBV6-3 | NA | NA | TGTGCCAGCAGTTACTCCCCCGGCTCTGGAAACACCATATATTTT | CASSYSPGSGNTIYF
TRBJ2-5 | TRBV5-1 | NA | NA | TGCGCCAGCAAGGGGTGGGGAAACCAAGAGACCCAGTACTTC | CASKGWGNQETQYF
TRBJ2-5 | TRBV9 | TRBD2 | NA | TGTGCCAGCAGCTCGACTAGCGGGTGGGGGGAGACCCAGTACTTC | CASSSTSGWGETQYF
TRBJ1-2 | TRBV3-1/TRBV3-2 | TRBD1 | NA | TGTGCCAGCACCAGGACAGGGGCAGTTTATGGCTACACCTTC | CASTRTGAVYGYTF
TRBJ2-7 | TRBV19 | NA | NA | TGTGCCACCCGCCGGCGGCCGGGTTTTGACGAGCAGTACTTC | CATRRRPGFDEQYF
TRBJ2-7 | TRBV2 | TRBD1 | NA | TGTGCCGGGCGGACAGGTTCCTACGAGCAGTACTTC | CAGRTGSYEQYF
TRBJ2-7 | TRBV3-1/TRBV3-2 | TRBD1 | once | TGTGCCAGCAGCCAAGACAGGGACAGGGGCGCTGGGTACTTC | CASSQDRDRGAGYF
TRBJ2-3 | TRBV5-1 | TRBD2 | NA | TGCGCCAGCAGCTTGCGGGAGGGGTCAGATACGCAGTATTTT | CASSLREGSDTQYF
TRBJ1-5 | TRBV15 | NA | NA | TGTGCCACCAGCAGAGATAAGGGCCAGGGGAGCAATCAGCCCCAGCATTTT | CATSRDKGQGSNQPQHF
TRBJ1-4 | TRBV9 | NA | NA | TGTGCCAGCAGCCCCCAAGGGAGGTCAACTAATGAAAAACTGTTTTTT | CASSPQGRSTNEKLFF
TRBJ2-7 | TRBV29-1 | TRBD1 | NA | TGCAGCGTTCGACAGGGCACCTACGAGCAGTACTTC | CSVRQGTYEQYF
TRBJ2-1 | TRBV10-1 | TRBD2 | NA | TGCGCCAGCAGCGCCGGGACTAGCGGTTTGAGTGAGCAGTTCTTC | CASSAGTSGLSEQFF
TRBJ1-1 | TRBV5-1 | NA | NA | TGCGCCAGCACCCAAATTCCGGCGGGGAACACTGAAGCTTTCTTT | CASTQIPAGNTEAFF
TRBJ1-2 | TRBV27 | NA | NA | TGTGCCAGCAGACAGGGTCCTAACTATGGCTACACCTTC | CASRQGPNYGYTF
TRBJ1-1 | TRBV29-1 | TRBD1 | NA | TGCAGCGCTGACCGGGACAGGGGGACGGGGAGCACTGAAGCTTTCTTT | CSADRDRGTGSTEAFF
TRBJ2-2 | TRBV2 | NA | NA | TGTGCCAGCAGTGAGGTGGGAGACCCCTCGGGGACCGGGGAGCTGTTTTTT | CASSEVGDPSGTGELFF
TRBJ1-1 | TRBV5-1 | NA | NA | TGCGCCAGCAGCTCGGTGGACAGAATGAACACTGAAGCTTTCTTT | CASSSVDRMNTEAFF
TRBJ2-7 | TRBV2 | TRBD2 | few | TGTGCCAGCAGTGAGAGGGAGGGAACCTACGAGCAGTACTTC | CASSEREGTYEQYF
TRBJ1-1 | TRBV10-3 | TRBD1 | NA | TGTGCCACCTCCGGGACAGTGAACACTGAAGCTTTCTTT | CATSGTVNTEAFF
TRBJ1-1 | TRBV5-6 | NA | NA | TGTGCCAGCAGCTTTCTCCGGACTGGCAACACTGAAGCTTTCTTT | CASSFLRTGNTEAFF
TRBJ1-5 | TRBV27 | NA | NA | TGTGCCAGCAGTTGGGGCCGGCTTCAGCCCCAGCATTTT | CASSWGRLQPQHF
TRBJ2-3 | TRBV10-3 | TRBD2 | NA | TGTGCTGCGGCGGGGGGGGACCCAGATACGCAGTATTTT | CAAAGGDPDTQYF
TRBJ1-5 | TRBV24-1 | NA | NA | TGTGCCACCCCGGGGAGGAAAGTTCAGCCCCAGCATTTT | CATPGRKVQPQHF
TRBJ2-1 | TRBV11-2 | NA | NA | TGTGCCAGCAGCTTAGATCCGGACAACTACAATGAGCAGTTCTTC | CASSLDPDNYNEQFF
TRBJ2-1 | TRBV6-1 | TRBD2 | NA | TGTGCCAGCAGTGAAGCCCCTATAGCTAGCGGGAGGGCCTGGAACAATGAGCAGTTCTTC | CASSEAPIASGRAWNNEQFF
TRBJ1-2 | TRBV6-6 | TRBD1 | NA | TGTGCCAGCAGTTACTCGGGACAGAGCTATGGCTACACCTTC | CASSYSGQSYGYTF
TRBJ2-7 | TRBV19 | NA | NA | TGTGCCAGTAGTAAGTCAGAACTCGCGGGCGAGCAGTACTTC | CASSKSELAGEQYF
TRBJ1-4 | TRBV19 | NA | NA | TGTGCCAGTAGTCGGCGGGAGAGAGGTGAGAAACTGTTTTTT | CASSRRERGEKLFF
TRBJ1-2 | TRBV7-9 | NA | NA | TGTGCCAGCAGCTTATCAGGGGCAACCAACTATGGCTACACCTTC | CASSLSGATNYGYTF
TRBJ2-7 | TRBV10-2 | NA | NA | TGCGCCAGCGGGGTCGACAGAAGGGCCGAGCAGTACTTC | CASGVDRRAEQYF
TRBJ2-2 | TRBV25-1 | TRBD1 | few | TGTGCCAGCAGTGTCCCCGGGACAGGGGTGACCGGGGAGCTGTTTTTT | CASSVPGTGVTGELFF
TRBJ1-6 | TRBV30 | TRBD1 | NA | TGTGCCTGGAGTGCCCCCGGGGCAGGGGGCTCACCCCTCCACTTT | CAWSAPGAGGSPLHF
TRBJ2-1 | TRBV3-1/TRBV3-2 | NA | NA | TGTGCCAGCAGCCAAGGTGCGGAGGGCTCCTACAATGAGCAGTTCTTC | CASSQGAEGSYNEQFF
TRBJ2-6 | TRBV11-2 | TRBD1 | NA | TGTGCCAGCAGCTCCGGGACAGGGGCGTCTGGGGCCAACGTCCTGACTTTC | CASSSGTGASGANVLTF
TRBJ1-4 | TRBV18 | TRBD1 | NA | TGTGCCAGCTCACTAGGACAGGGAGCGGGTGAAAAACTGTTTTTT | CASSLGQGAGEKLFF
TRBJ2-3 | TRBV9 | NA | few | TGTGCCAGCAGCGTAGGTCTAGGTAGCACAGATACGCAGTATTTT | CASSVGLGSTDTQYF
TRBJ2-1 | TRBV24-1 | TRBD2 | once | TGTGCCACCAGTGCCCTAGGACTAGCGAAAAATGAGCAGTTCTTC | CATSALGLAKNEQFF
TRBJ2-3 | TRBV3-1/TRBV3-2 | TRBD1 | NA | TGTGCCAGCAGCCCCGGACAGGCAAGCACAGATACGCAGTATTTT | CASSPGQASTDTQYF
TRBJ1-1 | TRBV4-1 | NA | NA | TGCGCCAGCAGCCGGGCGAACATGAACACTGAAGCTTTCTTT | CASSRANMNTEAFF
TRBJ2-1 | TRBV7-4 | TRBD2 | NA | TGTGCCAGCAGCTGCCGGACTAGCGGGAGGGGGACCTACAATGAGCAGTTCTTC | CASSCRTSGRGTYNEQFF
TRBJ1-1 | TRBV28 | NA | once | TGTGCCAGCACGGATCCGGGAGGGACTGAAGCTTTCTTT | CASTDPGGTEAFF